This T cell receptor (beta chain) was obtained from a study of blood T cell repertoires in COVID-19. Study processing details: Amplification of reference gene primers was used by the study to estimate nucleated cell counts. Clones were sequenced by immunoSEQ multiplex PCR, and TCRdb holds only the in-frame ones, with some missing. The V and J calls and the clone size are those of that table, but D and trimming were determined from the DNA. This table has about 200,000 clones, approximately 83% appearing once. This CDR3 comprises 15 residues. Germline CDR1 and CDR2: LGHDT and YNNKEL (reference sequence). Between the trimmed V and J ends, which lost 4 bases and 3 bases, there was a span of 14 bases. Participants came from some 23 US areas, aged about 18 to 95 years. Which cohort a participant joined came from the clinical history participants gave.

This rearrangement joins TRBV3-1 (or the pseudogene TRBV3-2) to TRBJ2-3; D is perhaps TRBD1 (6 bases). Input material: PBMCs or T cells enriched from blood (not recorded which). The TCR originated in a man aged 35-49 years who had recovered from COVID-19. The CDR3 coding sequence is TGTGCCAGCAGCCCGCTTGGGGGCGTGACAGATACGCAGTATTTT. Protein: CASSPLGGVTDTQYF.